Each of the 9 T cell receptor beta chains below was sequenced from the same sample in a study of cytomegalovirus exposure and HLA in healthy donors. Sequencing was performed with immunoSEQ multiplex PCR; in TCRdb, only in-frame clones are kept and a portion is missing. The sample has about 260,000 clones, 90% seen once. The sequencing input was PBMCs. The receptors were sampled from a woman in her twenties or thirties in good health and CMV-seronegative.

J is TRBJ2-7 and V is TRBV28, with D possibly being TRBD2 (5 bases). V shed 5 bases and J shed 3 bases, with 20 bases lying between them. The CDR3 sequence is 16 residues long. Per the germline V gene, CDR1 is MDHEN and CDR2 is SYDVKM. The CDR3, as DNA: TGTGCCAGCAGTCTCCCAGGCGGAGGATTCAACTACGAGCAGTACTTC. Its translation: CASSLPGGGFNYEQYF.

This chain uses TRBV27 with TRBJ2-7, with 9 bases that match TRBD2. V was pared by 4 bases and J by 3 bases, with 10 bases of the junction left unmatched. The CDR3 totals 16 residues. Looked up from germline, CDR1 is MNHEY and CDR2 is SMNVEV (reference sequence). The CDR3 spells CASSSILAGLLYEQYF. The CDR3 DNA reads TGTGCCAGCAGTTCCATCCTAGCGGGATTACTCTACGAGCAGTACTTC.

The chain carries TRBV4-3 and TRBJ2-7, with D perhaps matching TRBD1 (5 bases). CDR3 length: 15 amino acids. The germline gives CDR1 LGHNA, CDR2 YSLEER. V was trimmed by 0 bases and J by 5 bases, leaving 14 bases between them. The CDR3 reads CASSQEGKGSHEQYF. Written as DNA, the CDR3 is TGCGCCAGCAGCCAAGAGGGCAAGGGGTCCCACGAGCAGTACTTC.

The gene calls are TRBV14 and TRBJ2-7; a weak D match, TRBD1 (6 bases). The CDR3 sequence is 13 residues long. Germline-derived CDR1 and CDR2 are SGHDN and FVKESK. The germline V and J ends were trimmed by 5 bases and 2 bases, with 10 bases remaining between them. CDR3 bases: TGTGCCAGCAGCTATAGGGGGACCTACGAGCAGTACTTC. Protein product: CASSYRGTYEQYF.

The J gene is TRBJ1-2, the V gene TRBV18; 7 bases line up with TRBD1. Germline lookup yields CDR1 KGHSH and CDR2 LQKENI. CDR3 length: 13 residues. The V and J ends lost 4 bases and 4 bases, in that order; junction bases with no gene match: 3. This chain's CDR3 is CASSRDSTYGYTF. CDR3 DNA: TGTGCCAGCTCACGGGACAGCACCTATGGCTACACCTTC.

V and J are TRBV13 and TRBJ2-2; D is undetermined. The CDR3 length is 14 residues. Germline loops: CDR1 PRHDT, CDR2 FYEKMQ (reference sequence). The germline V and J ends were trimmed by 0 bases and 3 bases, with 5 bases remaining between them. Here the CDR3 reads CASSLGRDTGELFF. The CDR3 coding sequence is TGTGCCAGCAGCTTAGGCCGGGACACCGGGGAGCTGTTTTTT.

The rearrangement joins TRBV29-1 to TRBJ2-7, with 8 bases aligning to TRBD1. Germline lookup yields CDR1 SQVTM and CDR2 ANQGSEA. V shed 5 bases, J shed 4 bases, and the junction held 4 bases outside the gene matches. CDR3 size: 12 residues. In DNA form, the CDR3 reads TGCAGCGTTCAGGGGGCGAGATACGAGCAGTACTTC. This encodes CSVQGARYEQYF.

The chain recombines TRBV15 with TRBJ2-1; 13 bases match TRBD2. Germline lookup yields CDR1 LNHNV and CDR2 YYDKDF (reference sequence). After removal of 3 bases from V and 8 bases from J, the junction contained 4 bases not matched to a gene. The CDR3 is 15 residues long. The CDR3 sequence is CATSSYGLAGDEQFF. The CDR3 DNA reads as TGTGCCACCAGCAGCTATGGACTAGCGGGAGATGAGCAGTTCTTC. The whole variable domain, remainder taken from reference TRBV15 and TRBJ2-1, is DAMVIQNPRYQVTQFGKPVTLSCSQTLNHNVMYWYQQKSSQAPKLLFHYYDKDFNNEADTPDNFQSRRPNTSFCFLDIRSPGLGDTAMYLCATSSYGLAGDEQFFGPGTRLTVL.

CDR3 region: CASSFGGLAGRSSTDTQYF. Here the CDR3 DNA reads TGTGCCAGCAGCTTCGGGGGACTAGCGGGGCGGTCTAGCACAGATACGCAGTATTTT. The genes are TRBV7-9 and TRBJ2-3; 13 bases are shared with TRBD2. V gave up 3 bases and J gave up 0 bases; unmatched junction bases: 9. The length of the CDR3 is 19 residues. The germline V gene has CDR1 SEHNR and CDR2 FQNEAQ (reference sequence). Together with reference TRBV7-9 and TRBJ2-3, the CDR3 gives the full variable domain: DTGVSQNPRHKITKRGQNVTFRCDPISEHNRLYWYRQTLGQGPEFLTYFQNEAQLEKSRLLSDRFSAERPKGSFSTLEIQRTEQGDSAMYLCASSFGGLAGRSSTDTQYFGPGTRLTVL.